This T cell receptor (beta chain) was identified during a study of neurological immune-mediated disorders. This clonotype was recorded at least ten times. V was pared by 3 bases and J by 3 bases, with 2 bases of the junction left unmatched. The CDR3 is 13 amino acids. The germline V gene encodes CDR1 DFQATT and CDR2 SNEGSKA (reference sequence). TCRdb itself ran the 5' RACE reads through MiXCR, one entry per CDR3 protein. In the table there are more than 45,000 distinct CDR3 sequences, about a tenth of which are singletons. This chain joins TRBV20-1 and TRBJ2-1; 7 positions agree with TRBD2. This TCR was sampled from a woman in her forties with HTLV-1-associated myelopathy (HAM/TSP). The sequenced material came from PBMCs. This CDR3 reads CSASPGGYNEQFF. CDR3 DNA sequence: TGCAGTGCTAGTCCGGGGGGCTACAATGAGCAGTTCTTC.